This T cell receptor (beta chain) came from a study of T cells after yellow fever vaccination. Trimming stripped 0 bases from V and 5 bases from J, with 17 bases between. The CDR3 contains 16 residues. Germline-derived CDR1 and CDR2 are SGHNT and YYREEE (reference sequence). Comment on this clonotype: Its cognate antigen is unknown.

Broader study findings: Clonotypes shared by both compartments, CD4 and CD8, made up a small share. The booster response re-showed most primary clones: 96% CD4, around 85% CD8. Abundant contaminating clonotypes from the bulk population could appear in FACS-sorted repertoires.

UMIs were added to TCR cDNA along with a universal primer site when it was made by 5'RACE template switching. TCRdb independently ran MiXCR on the 5' RACE reads; one entry per CDR3 protein. This table has 500,000 to 650,000 distinct CDR3 sequences, approximately 12% appearing once. This receptor was obtained from a man in his thirties or forties who received the YFV17D yellow fever vaccine. This chain links TRBV5-4 with TRBJ1-1; tentatively, D is TRBD1 (6 bases). The sample consisted of PBMCs, taken on the day of the yellow fever booster vaccination. The CDR3 spells CASSLGGGQGSTEAFF. The CDR3 nucleotides are TGTGCCAGCAGCTTGGGGGGGGGGCAGGGGTCGACTGAAGCTTTCTTT.